The 30 T cell receptor beta chains in this list originate from one sample, sequenced in a study of radiation and T cells in renal cell carcinoma (dated by TCRdb to 2019 to 2021). The time point label corresponds to: blood 4 weeks post-SBRT, at nephrectomy. This sample's treatment or condition label indicates: 15 Gy SBRT to primary tumor, nephrectomy 4 weeks later. Libraries were prepared through the immunoSEQ multiplex PCR assay. Entries here come from immuneACCESS through TCRdb and include only in-frame sequences with V and J called. Some clones fail to appear in such tables; in the studies checked, an unresolved V gene covers under half of the shortfall, and the cause of the remainder is unknown. Within this sample are tens of thousands of clones, with around four fifths of them counted one time only. The ten top clones hold 2.4% of the sample. The sample was blood, taken from a patient whose treatment included radiotherapy and nephrectomy. Every receptor here comes from a woman aged 60-70 years with renal cell carcinoma.

The gene calls are TRBV6-5 and TRBJ1-1, with TRBD1 identical over 7 bases. The trim removed 2 bases at V and 8 bases at J, leaving 5 bases unmatched. CDR1 and CDR2 (germline): MNHEY, SVGAGI. The CDR3 has 13 amino acids. CDR3 protein: CASSYLDRSEAFF. CDR3 nucleotides: TGTGCCAGCAGTTACCTGGACAGGTCCGAAGCTTTCTTT.

The chain joins TRBV4-1 to TRBJ2-2; D possibly matches TRBD1 or TRBD2 (6 bases each). The CDR3 covers 16 residues. Germline V gene sequence: CDR1 MGHRA, CDR2 YSYEKL. V shed 3 bases and J shed 5 bases, with 16 bases lying between them. The CDR3 protein is CASSQVPGAGTGELFF. CDR3 nucleotides: TGCGCCAGCAGCCAGGTCCCAGGGGCGGGGACCGGGGAGCTGTTTTTT.

The CDR3, as DNA: TGTGCCAGCAGCTTTACAGGGGGCAACTACGAGCAGTACTTC. It specifies CASSFTGGNYEQYF. The chain is built from TRBV7-2 and TRBJ2-7; 9 bases line up with TRBD1. Germline loops: CDR1 SGHTA, CDR2 FQGNSA. The CDR3 sequence is 14 residues long. V lost 3 bases to trimming and J lost 3 bases; unmatched junction nucleotides: 3.

The V gene is TRBV6-5, the J gene TRBJ2-7; 8 bases match TRBD1. J lost 2 bases, V lost 6 bases, and 6 bases had no gene match. The CDR3 contains 14 residues. Germline V gives CDR1 MNHEY, CDR2 SVGAGI. CDR3 in DNA: TGTGCCAGCAGACAGGGGGGATCCCCCTACGAGCAGTACTTC. Translated: CASRQGGSPYEQYF.

V and J are TRBV19 and TRBJ2-7; D remains ambiguous. Germline V gene lookup returns CDR1 LNHDA and CDR2 SQIVND (reference sequence). The CDR3 covers 14 residues. The V gene lost 2 bases and the J gene lost 5 bases, with 13 bases spanning the gap. CDR3 protein: CASSISRASDEQYF. The CDR3 DNA sequence: TGTGCCAGTAGTATAAGTAGGGCATCTGACGAGCAGTACTTC.

This clone was seen just once. The V call is TRBV28, the J call TRBJ2-5; 11 bases are a match to TRBD2. Germline lookup yields CDR1 MDHEN and CDR2 SYDVKM. Trimming removed 5 bases from V and 3 bases from J; junction bases left unmatched: 11. The CDR3 covers 17 residues. CDR3 DNA sequence: TGTGCCAGCAGTAAACTAGCGGGAGTGAGAGCAAAAGAGACCCAGTACTTC. This encodes CASSKLAGVRAKETQYF.

This sequence joins TRBV19 and TRBJ1-2; D unresolved. Germline V lookup: CDR1 LNHDA, CDR2 SQIVND (reference sequence). The CDR3 consists of 13 residues. V gave up 7 bases and J gave up 5 bases, with 14 bases separating them. CDR3 amino acids: CASTPDRLYGYTF. CDR3 sequence (DNA): TGTGCCAGTACCCCGGACCGATTGTATGGCTACACCTTC.

The V and J genes are TRBV7-6 and TRBJ1-6; D is uncertain. The CDR3 has 13 amino acids. Looked up from germline, CDR1 is SGHVS and CDR2 is FNYEAQ. With 4 bases removed from V and 8 bases from J, the gap between germline ends came to 9 bases. The CDR3 DNA sequence: TGTGCCAGCAGCTCCCAGTATCATTCACCCCTCCACTTT. Its translation: CASSSQYHSPLHF. Based on the CDR3 plus reference TRBV7-6 and TRBJ1-6, the full variable domain is GAGVSQSPRYKVTKRGQDVALRCDPISGHVSLYWYRQALGQGPEFLTYFNYEAQQDKSGLPNDRFSAERPEGSISTLTIQRTEQRDSAMYRCASSSQYHSPLHFGNGTRLTVT.

The genes are TRBV19 and TRBJ1-5, with TRBD1 matching over 7 bases. CDR3 length equals 13 residues. The V and J ends lost 5 bases and 8 bases, in that order; junction bases with no gene match: 6. Germline assignment: CDR1 LNHDA and CDR2 SQIVND (reference sequence). The CDR3 region is CASSRRGMEPQHF. CDR3 sequence (DNA): TGTGCCAGTAGTCGCAGGGGGATGGAGCCCCAGCATTTT.

The gene calls are TRBV11-2 and TRBJ2-3, with TRBD2 matching over 9 bases. V shed 6 bases, J shed 1 base, and the junction held 8 bases outside the gene matches. Germline V gene data show CDR1 as SGHAT and CDR2 as FQNNGV. The CDR3 covers 16 residues. The CDR3 loop is CASSTGIAGGTDTQYF. The CDR3 coding sequence is TGTGCCAGCAGTACGGGGATAGCGGGGGGCACAGATACGCAGTATTTT.

The rearrangement links TRBV27 to TRBJ1-1; a weak D match, TRBD1 (6 bases). Between the trimmed V and J ends, which lost 1 base and 4 bases, there was a span of 10 bases. CDR3 length: 14 amino acids. Per germline, CDR1 MNHEY and CDR2 SMNVEV (reference sequence). CDR3 sequence (DNA): TGTGCCAGCAGTTTATTCACAGGGTCCACTGAAGCTTTCTTT. Amino acids: CASSLFTGSTEAFF.

V usage is TRBV6-5 and J usage is TRBJ1-2; 7 bases are a match to TRBD1. Germline V gene sequence: CDR1 MNHEY, CDR2 SVGAGI. V lost 6 bases, J lost 0 bases, and 4 bases stayed unmatched. CDR3 size: 14 residues. CDR3 in amino acids: CASSKTGSNYGYTF. CDR3 bases: TGTGCCAGCAGCAAGACAGGGTCTAACTATGGCTACACCTTC.

This clone has more than one count but fewer than ten. J is TRBJ1-1 and V is TRBV6-5, with D possibly matching TRBD1 (5 bases). CDR1 and CDR2 from the germline V gene are MNHEY and SVGAGI. The V and J ends lost 6 bases and 4 bases respectively, with 12 bases between them. The length of the CDR3 is 13 residues. The chain's CDR3 is CASRPAGPTEAFF. DNA for the CDR3: TGTGCCAGCAGGCCCGCGGGGCCCACTGAAGCTTTCTTT.

This clone was seen just once. The J gene is TRBJ1-2, the V gene TRBV7-2; D possibly corresponds to TRBD1 (6 bases). Germline CDR1 is SGHTA and CDR2 is FQGNSA. The CDR3 has 13 residues. V lost 5 bases to trimming and J lost 4 bases, with 11 bases between them. In nucleotides, the CDR3 is TGTGCCAGCAGCCCCTGGACAGCCTATGGCTACACCTTC. Residues: CASSPWTAYGYTF.

The chain employs TRBV5-6 and TRBJ1-2; 8 positions agree with TRBD1. Germline assignment: CDR1 SGHDT and CDR2 YYEEEE. This CDR3 comprises 14 residues. V lost 4 bases to trimming and J lost 4 bases; unmatched junction nucleotides: 6. CDR3 nucleotide sequence: TGTGCCAGCAGCCTGGACAGGGCCGGCTATGGCTACACCTTC. It translates to CASSLDRAGYGYTF.

The V gene is TRBV7-2, the J gene TRBJ1-2; 9 bases match TRBD1. Germline V gives CDR1 SGHTA, CDR2 FQGNSA. V dropped 7 bases and J dropped 1; count of bases not matched to a gene: 13. CDR3 length: 17 amino acids. The DNA of the CDR3 is TGTGCCAGCACCCTTACCCTGGGACAGGGCGGTAACTATGGCTACACCTTC. The encoded protein is CASTLTLGQGGNYGYTF.

The chain combines TRBV28 with TRBJ1-3, with D hard to call. This CDR3 has 15 residues. The germline V and J ends were trimmed by 5 bases and 4 bases, with 15 bases remaining between them. Germline V CDR1 and CDR2: MDHEN, SYDVKM. CDR3 protein: CASSLPTGTGNTIYF. The CDR3 DNA follows: TGTGCCAGCAGTCTACCCACGGGTACAGGAAACACCATATATTTT. The variable domain in full, with the rest retrieved from reference TRBV28 and TRBJ1-3, is DVKVTQSSRYLVKRTGEKVFLECVQDMDHENMFWYRQDPGLGLRLIYFSYDVKMKEKGDIPEGYSVSREKKERFSLILESASTNQTSMYLCASSLPTGTGNTIYFGEGSWLTVV.

V is TRBV11-2 and J is TRBJ2-7; 7 bases line up with TRBD1. The germline CDR1 and CDR2 sequences are SGHAT and FQNNGV. CDR3 size: 13 residues. V was pared by 5 bases and J by 7 bases, with 8 bases of the junction left unmatched. CDR3 bases: TGTGCCAGCAGCCTTCCGGGACAGCGGGAGCAGTACTTC. Its protein product is CASSLPGQREQYF.

This clone was observed a handful of times. Mismatch with germline at one junction end may stem from a read error. The rearrangement uses TRBV2 and TRBJ1-1; D not resolved. The CDR3 spans 8 residues. Germline V lookup: CDR1 SNHLY, CDR2 FYNNEI. The chain's CDR3 is CASPGRPF. The DNA for the CDR3 is TGTGCCAGCCCGGGTCGGCCCTTT.

This rearrangement joins TRBV19 to TRBJ1-2; D remains unclear. The germline V and J ends were trimmed by 7 bases and 0 bases, with 15 bases remaining between them. Germline values: CDR1 LNHDA, CDR2 SQIVND (reference sequence). The CDR3 length is 15 residues. As DNA, the CDR3 is TGTGCCAGTACAACCGTTTGGACGGCTAACTATGGCTACACCTTC. As protein: CASTTVWTANYGYTF.

The chain uses TRBV6-5 and TRBJ1-5, with D tentatively TRBD1 (5 bases). Germline-derived CDR1 and CDR2 are MNHEY and SVGAGI. Deletions cut 6 bases from V and 14 bases from J, with 20 bases between. This CDR3 is 13 amino acids long. Here the CDR3 DNA reads TGTGCCAGCAGCTCGCGGGGCAGGAATCGAGAGCATTTT. This encodes CASSSRGRNREHF.

The V and J genes are TRBV7-2 and TRBJ1-1; D ambiguous. The CDR3 runs to 14 residues. The V end lost 5 bases, the J end lost 4 bases, and 14 bases lay between the germline ends. CDR1 SGHTA and CDR2 FQGNSA come from the germline V gene. The CDR3 region is CASSPSVLGTEAFF. The CDR3 bases are TGTGCCAGCAGCCCATCGGTCCTGGGCACTGAAGCTTTCTTT.

The rearrangement joins TRBV28 to TRBJ2-2; TRBD1 aligns across 9 bases. Germline-derived CDR1 and CDR2 are MDHEN and SYDVKM. The CDR3 covers 17 residues. Trimming removed 1 base from V and 5 bases from J; junction bases left unmatched: 8. CDR3 DNA sequence: TGTGCCAGCAGTTTATTGGAGACAGGGGGTCCAACCGGGGAGCTGTTTTTT. Translating gives CASSLLETGGPTGELFF.

In DNA form, the CDR3 reads TGTGCCAGCAGGGGAGGGGGGGCAGGAAAACTGTTTTTT. Protein: CASRGGGAGKLFF. The chain is built from TRBV28 and TRBJ1-4, with D perhaps TRBD1 (6 bases). Germline V gives CDR1 MDHEN, CDR2 SYDVKM. This CDR3 region has 13 residues. The ends were cut back, 6 bases at V and 10 bases at J, with 15 bases in the middle.

This clone was counted only a few times. This sequence joins TRBV29-1 and TRBJ2-1; a possible D gene is TRBD2 (6 bases). Looked up from germline, CDR1 is SQVTM and CDR2 is ANQGSEA. The CDR3 has 15 amino acids. Trimming removed 1 base at V and 7 bases at J, with 17 bases between. The CDR3 DNA follows: TGCAGCGTTGAAGTATGGGACTCCCTGGAGAATGAGCAGTTCTTC. Protein sequence: CSVEVWDSLENEQFF.

The V call is TRBV6-1, the J call TRBJ2-1; no clear D gene. V was pared by 3 bases and J by 10 bases, with 16 bases between. The germline gives CDR1 MNHNS, CDR2 SASEGT. The CDR3 consists of 14 residues. CDR3 region: CASSDLVTVGEQFF. The CDR3 nucleotides read TGTGCCAGCAGTGACCTGGTAACAGTAGGGGAGCAGTTCTTC.

V is TRBV6-1 and J is TRBJ2-7, with D unresolved. The germline V and J ends were trimmed by 6 bases and 4 bases, with 13 bases remaining between them. The V gene's germline CDR1 is MNHNS and CDR2 SASEGT. This CDR3 has 13 residues. The CDR3 coding sequence is TGTGCCAGCAGGATTAGGGAACGGTACGAGCAGTACTTC. Protein sequence: CASRIRERYEQYF.

This clone has only a few counts. The chain is built from TRBV7-3 and TRBJ2-1; 11 bases agree with TRBD2. Germline V lookup: CDR1 SGHTA, CDR2 FQGTGA. The CDR3 has 16 amino acids. The junction had 3 bases not matched to a gene; V was cut back by 5 bases and J by 0 bases. The chain's CDR3 is CASSRLAGPSYNEQFF. CDR3 nucleotide sequence: TGTGCCAGCAGCAGACTAGCGGGGCCCTCCTACAATGAGCAGTTCTTC.

This clone was seen only a few times. The chain joins TRBV7-9 to TRBJ1-4; D gene ambiguous. Trimming removed 2 bases from V and 4 bases from J, with 5 bases in between. Germline-derived CDR1 and CDR2 are SEHNR and FQNEAQ (reference sequence). The CDR3 extends over 13 amino acids. In DNA, the CDR3 is TGTGCCAGCAGCTTAACACGTAATGAAAAACTGTTTTTT. Its protein product is CASSLTRNEKLFF.

This clone appeared once. The CDR3 spells CASSPTGGYEQYF. CDR3 nucleotide sequence: TGTGCCAGCAGCCCCACAGGGGGCTACGAGCAGTACTTC. This chain links TRBV11-3 with TRBJ2-7, with 8 bases that match TRBD1. After removal of 5 bases from V and 3 bases from J, the junction contained 3 bases not matched to a gene. CDR1 SGHNT and CDR2 YENEEA come from the germline V gene. The CDR3 has 13 residues.